This T cell receptor (beta chain) was identified during a study of shared clonotypes between healthy human individuals. Repertoires were generated with immunoSEQ multiplex PCR, while TCRdb's copy carries only in-frame clones and drops some. The table lists more than 1.2 million clones, approximately 98.5% of them singletons. This CDR3 region has 13 residues. V shed 1 base and J shed 3 bases, with 9 bases lying between them. The germline V gene encodes CDR1 SQVTM and CDR2 ANQGSEA. This sequence originates from a young man in good health. V and J are TRBV29-1 and TRBJ1-1; no firm D call. What was sequenced was naive CD4+ T cells sorted from blood. This sample's subset: CD45RA+ positively selected. The CDR3 loop is CSVEGPPDTEAFF. CDR3 nucleotide sequence: TGCAGCGTTGAAGGTCCCCCGGACACTGAAGCTTTCTTT.